This T cell receptor (beta chain) originates from a study of OX40 agonist ivuxolimab in advanced cancers. Points from the study as a whole: Low clonal expansion, among the lowest seen, marked partial responders at 0.1-3.0 mg/kg. The CD4+ and CD8+ T cells in the blood had expanded clonally by week 6 at 0.1 to 3.0 mg/kg.

As regards this clone: The antigen is undetermined.

There are 15 residues in the CDR3. CDR1 and CDR2 from the germline V gene are MDHEN and SYDVKM. With V trimmed by 6 bases and J by 5 bases, 8 bases remained unmatched. TCRdb's copy holds only in-frame clones and misses some; the assay was immunoSEQ multiplex PCR. This table has over 50,000 clones, 70% to 90% appearing once. The TCR comes from an adult with an advanced solid tumor such as melanoma, head and neck, liver or kidney cancer. This chain connects TRBV28 to TRBJ2-2, with 8 bases matching TRBD1. The source material was CD4+ or CD8+ T cells sorted from blood, sampled in a trial of the OX40 agonist ivuxolimab. DNA for the CDR3: TGTGCCAGCAGGTCAGGGGGCGCGAGGACCGGGGAGCTGTTTTTT. This sequence encodes CASRSGGARTGELFF. The entire variable domain, with the rest obtained from reference TRBV28 and TRBJ2-2, is as follows: DVKVTQSSRYLVKRTGEKVFLECVQDMDHENMFWYRQDPGLGLRLIYFSYDVKMKEKGDIPEGYSVSREKKERFSLILESASTNQTSMYLCASRSGGARTGELFFGEGSRLTVL.